This T cell receptor beta chain was observed in a study of OX40 agonist ivuxolimab in advanced cancers. Looking at the study overall: Checkpoint inhibitors had been given previously to over 30% of patients. Study-level findings and limits: In general, CD8+ T cells held more expanded clones than CD4+ did, on average. The 0.1-3.0 mg/kg partial responders had among the lowest clonal expansion.

This clone came up a few times. Its antigen is unidentified. The protocol was immunoSEQ multiplex PCR, while the TCRdb copy is restricted to in-frame clones and leaves out a portion. This sample has about 48,000 clones; 60% to 85% occur once, and the top ten carry approximately 2.1%. This CDR3 is built from 14 residues. CDR1 SGHDT and CDR2 YYEEEE come from the germline V gene. With 4 bases clipped from V and 1 base from J, the junction kept 2 bases outside the gene matches. This TCR came from an adult with an advanced solid tumor such as melanoma, head and neck, liver or kidney cancer. The rearrangement uses TRBV5-6 and TRBJ2-4; 7 bases map to TRBD1. The specimen comprised CD4+ or CD8+ T cells sorted from blood, sampled in a trial of the OX40 agonist ivuxolimab. CDR3 coding DNA: TGTGCCAGCAGCCCGACAGGGGCCAAAAACATTCAGTACTTC. It translates to CASSPTGAKNIQYF.